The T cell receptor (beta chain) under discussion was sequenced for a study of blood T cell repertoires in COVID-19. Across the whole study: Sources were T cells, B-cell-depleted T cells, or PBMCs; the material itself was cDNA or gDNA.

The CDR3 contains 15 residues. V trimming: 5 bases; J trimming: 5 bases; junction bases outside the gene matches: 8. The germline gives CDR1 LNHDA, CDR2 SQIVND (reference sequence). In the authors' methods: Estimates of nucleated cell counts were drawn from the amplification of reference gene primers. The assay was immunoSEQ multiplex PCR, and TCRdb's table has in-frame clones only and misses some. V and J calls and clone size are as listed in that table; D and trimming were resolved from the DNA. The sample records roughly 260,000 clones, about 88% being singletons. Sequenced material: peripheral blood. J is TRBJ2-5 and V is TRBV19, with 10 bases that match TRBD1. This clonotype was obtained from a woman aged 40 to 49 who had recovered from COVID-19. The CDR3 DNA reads TGTGCCAGTAGTGAGCGACAGGGGGCTTATGAGACCCAGTACTTC. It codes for CASSERQGAYETQYF.